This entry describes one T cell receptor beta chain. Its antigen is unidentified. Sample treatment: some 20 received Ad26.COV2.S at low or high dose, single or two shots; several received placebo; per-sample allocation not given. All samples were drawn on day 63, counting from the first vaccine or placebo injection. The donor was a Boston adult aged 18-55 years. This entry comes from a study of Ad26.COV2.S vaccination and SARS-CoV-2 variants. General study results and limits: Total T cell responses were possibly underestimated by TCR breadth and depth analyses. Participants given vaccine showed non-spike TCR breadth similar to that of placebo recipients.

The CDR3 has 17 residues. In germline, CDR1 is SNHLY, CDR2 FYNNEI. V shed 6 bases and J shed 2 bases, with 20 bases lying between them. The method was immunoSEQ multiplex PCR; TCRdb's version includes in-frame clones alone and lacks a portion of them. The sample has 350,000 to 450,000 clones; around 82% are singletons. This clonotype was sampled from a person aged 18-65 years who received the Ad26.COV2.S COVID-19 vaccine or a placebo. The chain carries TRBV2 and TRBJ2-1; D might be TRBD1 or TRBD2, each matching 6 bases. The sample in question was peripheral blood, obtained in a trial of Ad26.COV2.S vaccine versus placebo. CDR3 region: CASSSPGVGGPYNEQFF. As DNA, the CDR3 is TGTGCCAGCAGCTCCCCAGGGGTAGGGGGGCCCTACAATGAGCAGTTCTTC.